This is a list of T cell receptor beta chains from one sample in a study of radiation and T cells in renal cell carcinoma. The method was immunoSEQ multiplex PCR; TCRdb's version includes in-frame clones alone and lacks a portion of them. The sample has 120,000 or so clones, around 90% seen once. The sequences come from blood, collected from a patient whose treatment included radiotherapy and nephrectomy. The receptors derive from a woman between 70 and 85 years old with renal cell carcinoma. The CDR3 runs from the conserved cysteine through the conserved F or W. A D gene is named only where the DNA matches it firmly. Rows may omit the clone size; those that give it use once, few, many or a size class.

d_call j_call clone_size v_call cdr3_aa cdr3_nt
- TRBJ1-1 - TRBV28 CASSLGRILYTEAFF TGTGCCAGCAGTTTGGGGAGAATTTTGTACACTGAAGCTTTCTTT
TRBD2 TRBJ2-1 once TRBV7-2 CASSLSGGKDNEQFF TGTGCCAGCAGCTTAAGCGGGGGGAAAGACAATGAGCAGTTCTTC
- TRBJ1-1 - TRBV5-1 CASSLERMNTEAFF TGCGCCAGCAGCTTGGAGCGCATGAACACTGAAGCTTTCTTT
- TRBJ1-6 - TRBV2 CASSERSLNSPLHF TGTGCCAGCAGTGAAAGGAGTCTCAATTCACCCCTCCACTTT
TRBD1 TRBJ1-2 once TRBV9 CASSVVTGGGHYGYTF TGTGCCAGCAGCGTCGTGACAGGGGGGGGTCACTATGGCTACACCTTC
- TRBJ1-2 - TRBV19 CASSMGAGNGYTF TGTGCCAGTAGTATGGGAGCAGGAAATGGCTACACCTTC
TRBD1 TRBJ2-2 - TRBV10-3 CAITGTGEATGELFF TGTGCCATCACGGGGACAGGGGAAGCCACCGGGGAGCTGTTTTTT
- TRBJ1-2 - TRBV5-1 CASSLGLGSGGYTF TGCGCCAGCAGCTTGGGTCTGGGGTCAGGAGGCTACACCTTC
- TRBJ2-7 - TRBV5-6 CASSSDLREQYF TGTGCCAGCAGCTCCGACCTACGCGAGCAGTACTTC
- TRBJ1-1 - TRBV19 CASSISSRVSTEAFF TGTGCCAGTAGTATAAGTTCGAGGGTTAGCACTGAAGCTTTCTTT
- TRBJ1-2 - TRBV29-1 CSSYDPLGRSYFF TGCAGCTCTTATGATCCCTTAGGCCGCTCTTATTTCTTC
- TRBJ1-1 - TRBV4-3 CASSQDLGQPNTEAFF TGCGCCAGCAGCCAAGATCTTGGACAACCGAACACTGAAGCTTTCTTT
- TRBJ2-5 - TRBV15 CATSRDTLGETQYF TGTGCCACCAGCAGAGATACCCTAGGGGAGACCCAGTACTTC
TRBD2 TRBJ2-5 - TRBV7-2 CASRRLATETQYF TGTGCCAGCAGGAGACTAGCGACAGAGACCCAGTACTTC
- TRBJ2-3 - TRBV9 CASSPRTLSTDTQYF TGTGCCAGCAGCCCCAGGACTCTTAGCACAGATACGCAGTATTTT
TRBD2 TRBJ2-1 once TRBV7-2 CASSSRTSYNEQFF TGTGCCAGCAGCTCGAGGACTAGCTACAATGAGCAGTTCTTC